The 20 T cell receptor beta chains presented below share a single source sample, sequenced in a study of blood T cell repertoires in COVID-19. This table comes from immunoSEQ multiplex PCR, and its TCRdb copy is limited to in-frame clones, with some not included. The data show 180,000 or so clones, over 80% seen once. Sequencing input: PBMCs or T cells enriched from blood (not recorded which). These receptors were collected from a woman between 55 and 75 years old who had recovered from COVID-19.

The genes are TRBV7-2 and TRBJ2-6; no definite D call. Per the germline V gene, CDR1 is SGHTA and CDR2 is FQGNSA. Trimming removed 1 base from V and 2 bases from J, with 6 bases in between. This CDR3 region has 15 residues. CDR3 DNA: TGTGCCAGCAGCTTAGTTCTCCCTGGGGCCAACGTCCTGACTTTC. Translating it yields CASSLVLPGANVLTF. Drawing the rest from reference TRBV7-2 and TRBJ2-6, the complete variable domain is GAGVSQSPSNKVTEKGKDVELRCDPISGHTALYWYRQSLGQGLEFLIYFQGNSAPDKSGLPSDRFSAERTGGSVSTLTIQRTQQEDSAVYLCASSLVLPGANVLTFGAGSRLTVL.

The CDR3 loop is CASRRQGARDGYTF. The CDR3 nucleotides read TGTGCCAGCAGAAGACAGGGGGCGCGGGATGGCTACACCTTC. V usage is TRBV2 and J usage is TRBJ1-2; 10 bases are a match to TRBD1. J was trimmed by 6 bases and V by 6 bases; bases with no gene match: 7. The length of the CDR3 is 14 residues. Germline CDR1 reads SNHLY; CDR2 reads FYNNEI.

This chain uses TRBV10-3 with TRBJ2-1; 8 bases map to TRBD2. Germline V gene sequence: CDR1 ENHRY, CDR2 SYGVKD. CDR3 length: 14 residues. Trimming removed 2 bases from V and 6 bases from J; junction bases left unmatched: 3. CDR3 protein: CAISEGLATNEQFF. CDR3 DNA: TGTGCCATCAGTGAGGGACTAGCTACCAATGAGCAGTTCTTC.

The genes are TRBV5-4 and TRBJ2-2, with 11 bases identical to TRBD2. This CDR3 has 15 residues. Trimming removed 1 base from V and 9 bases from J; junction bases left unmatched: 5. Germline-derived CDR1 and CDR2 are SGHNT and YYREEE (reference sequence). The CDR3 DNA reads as TGTGCCAGCAGCTTGTTTACTAGCGGGAGTAGGGAGCTGTTTTTT. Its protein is CASSLFTSGSRELFF.

Here the CDR3 DNA reads TGCGCCAGCAGTGAGATTCGGGCCGGGGGGAACACCGGGGAGCTGTTTTTT. Its protein is CASSEIRAGGNTGELFF. The chain carries TRBV10-2 and TRBJ2-2; tentatively, D is TRBD2 (6 bases). This CDR3 region has 17 residues. CDR1 and CDR2 (germline): WSHSY, SAAADI. Trimming cost V 2 bases and J 1 base, with 14 bases left between them.

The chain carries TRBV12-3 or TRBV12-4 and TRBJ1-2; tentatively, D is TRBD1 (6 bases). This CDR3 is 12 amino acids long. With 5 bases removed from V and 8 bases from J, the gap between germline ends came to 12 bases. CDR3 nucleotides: TGTGCCAGCAGTACTTACAGGGAAGGCTACACCTTC. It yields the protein CASSTYREGYTF.

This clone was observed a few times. The CDR3 DNA reads TGCGCCAGCAGCTTTGCCCCGACAGGTGGGGCAGATACGCAGTATTTT. It codes for CASSFAPTGGADTQYF. The chain uses TRBV5-1 and TRBJ2-3; TRBD1 is a possible D gene (6 bases). Between the trimmed V and J ends, which lost 2 bases and 4 bases, there was a span of 17 bases. CDR1 and CDR2 (germline): SGHRS, YFSETQ. The CDR3 consists of 16 residues.

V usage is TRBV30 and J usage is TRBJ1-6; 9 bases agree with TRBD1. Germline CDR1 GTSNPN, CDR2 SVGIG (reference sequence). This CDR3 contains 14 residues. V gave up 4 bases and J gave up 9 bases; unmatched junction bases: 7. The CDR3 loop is CAWTSDRGASPLHF. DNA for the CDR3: TGTGCCTGGACCTCAGACAGGGGGGCTTCACCCCTCCACTTT.

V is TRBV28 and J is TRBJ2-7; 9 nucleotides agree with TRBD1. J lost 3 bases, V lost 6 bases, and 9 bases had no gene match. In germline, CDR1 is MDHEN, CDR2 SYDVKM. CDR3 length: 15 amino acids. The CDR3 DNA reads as TGTGCCAGCAGACTCCTTCCGGGACAGGGCTACGAGCAGTACTTC. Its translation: CASRLLPGQGYEQYF.

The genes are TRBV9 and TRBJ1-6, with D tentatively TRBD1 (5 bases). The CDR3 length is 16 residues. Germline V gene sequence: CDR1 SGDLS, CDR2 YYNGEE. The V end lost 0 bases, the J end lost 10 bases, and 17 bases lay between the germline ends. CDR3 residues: CASSVEPGQGTSPLHF. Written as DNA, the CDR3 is TGTGCCAGCAGCGTAGAACCCGGCCAGGGCACATCACCCCTCCACTTT.

The CDR3 sequence: CASSPGGMVDEQYF. The CDR3 DNA reads as TGTGCCAGCAGCCCCGGGGGAATGGTGGACGAGCAGTACTTC. The V call is TRBV11-2, the J call TRBJ2-7, with D possibly being TRBD2 (6 bases). Germline V gene data show CDR1 as SGHAT and CDR2 as FQNNGV. This CDR3 is built from 14 residues. The V and J ends lost 5 bases and 5 bases respectively, with 16 bases between them.

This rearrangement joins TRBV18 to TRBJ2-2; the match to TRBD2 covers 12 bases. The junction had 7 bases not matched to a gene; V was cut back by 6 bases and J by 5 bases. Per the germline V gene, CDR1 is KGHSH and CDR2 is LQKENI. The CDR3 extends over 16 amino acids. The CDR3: CASSPSGTSGTGELFF. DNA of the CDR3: TGTGCCAGCTCGCCATCCGGGACTAGCGGGACCGGGGAGCTGTTTTTT.

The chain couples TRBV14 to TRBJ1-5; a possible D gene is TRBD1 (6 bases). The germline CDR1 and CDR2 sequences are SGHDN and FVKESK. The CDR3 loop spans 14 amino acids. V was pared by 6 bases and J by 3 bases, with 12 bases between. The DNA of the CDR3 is TGTGCCAGCAGAGGACAGTCCCCCAATCAGCCCCAGCATTTT. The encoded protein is CASRGQSPNQPQHF. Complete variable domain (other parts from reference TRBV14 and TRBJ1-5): EAGVTQFPSHSVIEKGQTVTLRCDPISGHDNLYWYRRVMGKEIKFLLHFVKESKQDESGMPNNRFLAERTGGTYSTLKVQPAELEDSGVYFCASRGQSPNQPQHFGDGTRLSIL.

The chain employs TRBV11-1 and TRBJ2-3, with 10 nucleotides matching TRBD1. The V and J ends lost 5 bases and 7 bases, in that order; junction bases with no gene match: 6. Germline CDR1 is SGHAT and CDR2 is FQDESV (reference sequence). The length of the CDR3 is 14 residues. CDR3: CASSHRQGANTQYF. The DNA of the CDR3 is TGTGCCAGCAGCCACCGACAGGGGGCGAATACGCAGTATTTT.

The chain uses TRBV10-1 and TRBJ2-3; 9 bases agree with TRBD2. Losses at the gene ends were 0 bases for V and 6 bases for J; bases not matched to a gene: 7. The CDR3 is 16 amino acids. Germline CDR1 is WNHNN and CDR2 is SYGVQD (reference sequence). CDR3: CASSESVPAGGDTQYF. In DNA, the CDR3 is TGCGCCAGCAGTGAGTCGGTTCCCGCGGGGGGGGATACGCAGTATTTT.

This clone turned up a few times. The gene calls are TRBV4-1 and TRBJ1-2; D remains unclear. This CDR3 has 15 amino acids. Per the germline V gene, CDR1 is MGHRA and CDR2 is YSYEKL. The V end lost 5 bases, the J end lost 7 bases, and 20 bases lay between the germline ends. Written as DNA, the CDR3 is TGCGCCAGCAGCTTTCGGACCCAACAACGGGGTGGCTACACCTTC. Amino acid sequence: CASSFRTQQRGGYTF.

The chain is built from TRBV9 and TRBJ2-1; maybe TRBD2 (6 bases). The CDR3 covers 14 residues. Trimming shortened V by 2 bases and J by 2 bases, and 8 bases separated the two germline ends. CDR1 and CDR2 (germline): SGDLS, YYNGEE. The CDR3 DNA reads TGTGCCAGCAGCGTGGCGGGACCCTACAATGAGCAGTTCTTC. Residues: CASSVAGPYNEQFF.

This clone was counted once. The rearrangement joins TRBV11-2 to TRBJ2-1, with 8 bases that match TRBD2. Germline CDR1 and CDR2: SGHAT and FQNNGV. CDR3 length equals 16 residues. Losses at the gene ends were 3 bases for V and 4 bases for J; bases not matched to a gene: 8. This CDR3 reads CASSFDLAGLYNEQFF. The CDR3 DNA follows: TGTGCCAGCAGCTTTGACCTAGCGGGTCTTTACAATGAGCAGTTCTTC.

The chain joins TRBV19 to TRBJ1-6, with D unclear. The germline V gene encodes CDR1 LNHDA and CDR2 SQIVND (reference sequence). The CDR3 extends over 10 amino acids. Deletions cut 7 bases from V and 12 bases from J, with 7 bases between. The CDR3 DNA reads TGTGCCAGTAAGAGGCAACCCCTCCACTTT. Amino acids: CASKRQPLHF.

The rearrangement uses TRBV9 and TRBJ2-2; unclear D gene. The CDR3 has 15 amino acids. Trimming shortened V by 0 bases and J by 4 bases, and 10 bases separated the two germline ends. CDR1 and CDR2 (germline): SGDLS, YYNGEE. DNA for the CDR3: TGTGCCAGCAGCGTAGCCGTAGGAGCCACCGGGGAGCTGTTTTTT. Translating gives CASSVAVGATGELFF.